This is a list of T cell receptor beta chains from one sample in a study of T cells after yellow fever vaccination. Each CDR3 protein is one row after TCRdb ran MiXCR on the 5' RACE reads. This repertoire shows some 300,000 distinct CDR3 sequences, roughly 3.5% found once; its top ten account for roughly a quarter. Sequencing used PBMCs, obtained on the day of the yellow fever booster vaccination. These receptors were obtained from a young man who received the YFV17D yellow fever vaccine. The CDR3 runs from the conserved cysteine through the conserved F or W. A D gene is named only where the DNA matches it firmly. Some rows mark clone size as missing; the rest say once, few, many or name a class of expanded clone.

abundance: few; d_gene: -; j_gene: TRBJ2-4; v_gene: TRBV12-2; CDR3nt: TGTGCTTCGCACAGAAAAAACATTCAGTACTTC; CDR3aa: CASHRKNIQYF
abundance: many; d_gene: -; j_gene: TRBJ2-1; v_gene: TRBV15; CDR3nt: TGTGCCACCAGCTATAAGTCGTTTGAGCAGTTCTTC; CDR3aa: CATSYKSFEQFF
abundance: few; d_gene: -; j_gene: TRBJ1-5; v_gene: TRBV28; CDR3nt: TGTGCCAGCAGTTCTGAAAGGGGCAATCAGCCCCAGCATTTT; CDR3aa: CASSSERGNQPQHF
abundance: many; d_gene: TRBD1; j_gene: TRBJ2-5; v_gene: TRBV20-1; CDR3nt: TGCAGTGCTAATTACTGGACAGGGAAGGTGGAGACCCAGTACTTC; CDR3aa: CSANYWTGKVETQYF
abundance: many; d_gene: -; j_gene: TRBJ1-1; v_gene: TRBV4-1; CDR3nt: TGCGCCAGCAGCCAAGATGGGAGACGGAACACTGAAGCTTTCTTT; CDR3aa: CASSQDGRRNTEAFF
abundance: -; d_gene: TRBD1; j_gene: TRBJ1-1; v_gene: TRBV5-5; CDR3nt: TGTGCCAGCAGCGAGGGGCAGGGGGCGAGGACTGAAGCTTTCTTT; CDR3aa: CASSEGQGARTEAFF
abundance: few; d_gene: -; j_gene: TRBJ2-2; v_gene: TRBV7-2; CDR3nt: TGTGCCAGCAGCTTAGTCCGGGCCGGGGAGCTGTTTTTT; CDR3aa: CASSLVRAGELFF
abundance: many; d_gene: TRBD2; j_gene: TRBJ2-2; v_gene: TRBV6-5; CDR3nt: TGTGCCAGCAGCTATGTGGGGGGGGACCGACTTACCGGGGAGCTGTTTTTT; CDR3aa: CASSYVGGDRLTGELFF
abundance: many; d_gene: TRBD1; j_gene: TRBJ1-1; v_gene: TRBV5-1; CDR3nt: TGCGCCAGCAGCTTGGGGCCAGGGGGGAGGACTGAAGCTTTCTTT; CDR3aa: CASSLGPGGRTEAFF
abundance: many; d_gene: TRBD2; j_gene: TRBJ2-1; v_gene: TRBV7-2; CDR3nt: TGTGCCAGCAGCAATCTAGCGGGGGGGCACAATGAGCAGTTCTTC; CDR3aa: CASSNLAGGHNEQFF
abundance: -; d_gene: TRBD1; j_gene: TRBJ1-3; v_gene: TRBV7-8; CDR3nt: TGTGCCAGCAGCTTATATCGTGGCAGGGGGCCTAGATCCTCTGGAAACACCATATATTTT; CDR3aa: CASSLYRGRGPRSSGNTIYF
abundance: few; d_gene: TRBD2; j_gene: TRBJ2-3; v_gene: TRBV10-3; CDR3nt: TGTGCCACGCGGGGGGCTGGCACAGATACGCAGTATTTT; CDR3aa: CATRGAGTDTQYF
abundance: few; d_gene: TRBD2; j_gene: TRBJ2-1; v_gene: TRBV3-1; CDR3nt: TGTGCCAGCAGCGACGGGGGGACTCTTCGGGATGAGCAGTTCTTC; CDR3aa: CASSDGGTLRDEQFF
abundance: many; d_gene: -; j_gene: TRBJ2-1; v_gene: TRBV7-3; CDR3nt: TGTGCCAGCAGCTTACAATCGCGTGAGCAGTTCTTC; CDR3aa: CASSLQSREQFF
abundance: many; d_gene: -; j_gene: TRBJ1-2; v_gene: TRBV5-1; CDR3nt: TGCGCCAGCAGCTTGGCCCCGCAGGGCGCGGACTATGGCTACACCTTC; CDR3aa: CASSLAPQGADYGYTF
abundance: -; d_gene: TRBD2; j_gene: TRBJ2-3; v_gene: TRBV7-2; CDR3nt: TGTGCCAGCAGCTTAGATAGCGGGGGGTTGCTTTACACAGATACGCAGTATTTT; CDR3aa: CASSLDSGGLLYTDTQYF
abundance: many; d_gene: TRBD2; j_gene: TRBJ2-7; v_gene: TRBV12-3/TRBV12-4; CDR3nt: TGTGCCAGCAGTTTAGACCAGCGGGGGGCGAGAAGCTCCTACGAGCAGTACTTC; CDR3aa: CASSLDQRGARSSYEQYF
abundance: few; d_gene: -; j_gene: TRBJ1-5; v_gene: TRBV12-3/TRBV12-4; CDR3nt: TGTGCCAGCAGTCTCCGGGGGGCTAAGCAGCCCCAGCATTTT; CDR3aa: CASSLRGAKQPQHF
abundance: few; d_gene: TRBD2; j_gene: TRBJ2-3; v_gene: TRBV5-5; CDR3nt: TGTGCCAGCAGCTCCCTTAGCGGGGGGGCGCCAGATACGCAGTATTTT; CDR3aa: CASSSLSGGAPDTQYF
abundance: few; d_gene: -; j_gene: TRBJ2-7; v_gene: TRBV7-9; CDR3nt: TGTGCCAGCAGCTTAGCAGTGGACTACCACTACGAGCAGTACTTC; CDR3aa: CASSLAVDYHYEQYF
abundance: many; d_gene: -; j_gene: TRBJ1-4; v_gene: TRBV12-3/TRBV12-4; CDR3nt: TGTGCCAGCAGTTTTTTCCAGGGAAGGGAAAAACTGTTTTTT; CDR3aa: CASSFFQGREKLFF
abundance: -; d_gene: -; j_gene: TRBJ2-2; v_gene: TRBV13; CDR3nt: TGTGCCAGCAGCCGGGGACGTCCGACCGGGGAGCTGTTTTTT; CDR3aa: CASSRGRPTGELFF